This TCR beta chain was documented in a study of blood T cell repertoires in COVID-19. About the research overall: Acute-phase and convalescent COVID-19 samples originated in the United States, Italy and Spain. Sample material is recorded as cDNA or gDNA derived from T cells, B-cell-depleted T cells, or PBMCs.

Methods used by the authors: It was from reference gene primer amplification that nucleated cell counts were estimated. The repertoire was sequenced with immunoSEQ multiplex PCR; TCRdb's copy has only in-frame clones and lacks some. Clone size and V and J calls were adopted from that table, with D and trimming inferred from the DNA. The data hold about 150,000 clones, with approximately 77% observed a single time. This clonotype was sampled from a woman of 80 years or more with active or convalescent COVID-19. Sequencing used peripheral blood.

As DNA, the CDR3 is TGTGCCAGCAGTTGGGGCGGGAGTAGGGATACGCAGTATTTT. Protein: CASSWGGSRDTQYF. The V gene is TRBV27, the J gene TRBJ2-3, with TRBD2 matching over 7 bases. The CDR3 is 14 residues long. The ends lost 4 bases at V and 6 bases at J; junction bases unmatched: 7. Germline V gene sequence: CDR1 MNHEY, CDR2 SMNVEV (reference sequence).